One TCR beta chain is described in this entry. Other nucleotide sequences from this sample produce the same CDR3. The naive CD8 population came from CD45RO-negative cells selected for CCR7, without terminally differentiated effector memory CD45RA+ cells. V was pared by 4 bases and J by 10 bases, with 11 bases between. Germline CDR1 MGHDK, CDR2 SYGVNS. CDR3 length equals 11 residues. Profiling relied on immunoSEQ multiplex PCR, and the TCRdb table lists in-frame clones only, not all of them. The repertoire holds under 2,000,000 clones, about 95% seen once, with approximately 1% in the top ten. The data originate from a study of shared clonotypes between healthy human individuals.

The sequenced sample consisted of naive CD8+ T cells sorted from blood. The source is a man aged 18 to 35 in good health. The V gene is TRBV25-1, the J gene TRBJ2-7; the D gene is possibly TRBD1 (5 bases). The CDR3 sequence: CASSVTDEQYF. The CDR3 bases are TGTGCCAGCAGTGTGACAGATGAACAGTACTTC.